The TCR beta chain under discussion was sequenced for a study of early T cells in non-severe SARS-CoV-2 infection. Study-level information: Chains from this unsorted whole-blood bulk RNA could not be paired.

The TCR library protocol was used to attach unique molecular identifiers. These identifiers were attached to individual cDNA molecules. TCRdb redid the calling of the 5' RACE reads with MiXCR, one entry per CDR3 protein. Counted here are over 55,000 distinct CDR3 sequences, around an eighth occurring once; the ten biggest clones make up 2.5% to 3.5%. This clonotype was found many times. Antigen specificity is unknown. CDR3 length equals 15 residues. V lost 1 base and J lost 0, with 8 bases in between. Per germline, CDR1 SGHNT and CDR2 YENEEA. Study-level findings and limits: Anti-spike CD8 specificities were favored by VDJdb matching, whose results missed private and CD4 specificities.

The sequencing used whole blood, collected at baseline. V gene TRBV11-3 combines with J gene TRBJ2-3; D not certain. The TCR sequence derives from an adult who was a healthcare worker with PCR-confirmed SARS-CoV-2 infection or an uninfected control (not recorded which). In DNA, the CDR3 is TGTGCCAGCAGCTTAGGGACGTCTAGCACAGATACGCAGTATTTT. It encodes CASSLGTSSTDTQYF.